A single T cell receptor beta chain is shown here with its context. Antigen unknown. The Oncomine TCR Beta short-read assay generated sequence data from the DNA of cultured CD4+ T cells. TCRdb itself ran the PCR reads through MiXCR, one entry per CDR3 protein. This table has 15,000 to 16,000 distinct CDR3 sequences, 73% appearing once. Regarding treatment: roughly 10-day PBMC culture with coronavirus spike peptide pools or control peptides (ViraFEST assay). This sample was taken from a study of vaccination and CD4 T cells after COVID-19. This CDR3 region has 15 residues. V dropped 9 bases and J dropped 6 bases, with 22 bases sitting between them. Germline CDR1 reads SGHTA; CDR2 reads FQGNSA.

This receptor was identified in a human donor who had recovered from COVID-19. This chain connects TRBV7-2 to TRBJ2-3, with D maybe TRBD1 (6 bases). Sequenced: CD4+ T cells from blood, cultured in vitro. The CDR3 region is CASSRAGDRTDTQYF. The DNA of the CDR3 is TGTGCCAGTTCGAGGGCAGGGGATAGGACGGATACGCAGTATTTT.